This TCR beta chain was captured in a study of neurological immune-mediated disorders. The sample holds many counts of this clonotype. TCRdb passed the 5' RACE reads through MiXCR, listing each CDR3 protein once. The data contain around 60,000 distinct CDR3 sequences, about 3.2% of them singletons. From germline, CDR1 is DFQATT and CDR2 SNEGSKA (reference sequence). J gave up 7 bases and V 3 bases, and 14 bases lay outside the gene matches. The CDR3 contains 16 residues. The TCR was taken from a woman aged 55-69 years with multiple sclerosis. Sequenced input: PBMCs. The genes are TRBV20-1 and TRBJ2-2, with 7 nucleotides matching TRBD2. CDR3 amino acids: CSASPLGGGGHGELFF. CDR3 nucleotides: TGCAGTGCTAGCCCCCTCGGCGGGGGTGGGCACGGGGAGCTGTTTTTT.